What follows is one T cell receptor beta chain and its context. This entry is derived from a study of T cell responses to AZD1222 COVID-19 vaccine. Here immunoSEQ multiplex PCR was the method, and the copy in TCRdb shows in-frame clones only, minus some. The sample contains 200,000 or so clones, 85% to 90% of which appear only once. The J segment lost 6 bases and the V segment lost 6 bases, leaving 8 bases of the junction unmatched. Germline loops: CDR1 MNHEY, CDR2 SVGAGI. The CDR3 is 15 residues long. The sequencing here drew on peripheral blood, taken on day 0 of MenACWY control vaccination. The chain is built from TRBV6-5 and TRBJ1-6, with TRBD1 identical over 7 bases. The sequence came from an adult in good health. The chain's CDR3 is CASRAGTVPNSPLHF. CDR3 nucleotide sequence: TGTGCCAGCAGGGCCGGGACAGTACCTAATTCACCCCTCCACTTT.